Below, 4 T cell receptor beta chains from the same sample are listed, as sequenced in a study of blood T cells in healthy people across ages. A sample-barcoded 5' primer and a J-beta primer mix were used in a second PCR of roughly 7 to 11 cycles. One entry per CDR3 protein results from TCRdb running MiXCR on the 5' RACE reads. The sample contains 2 million or so distinct CDR3 sequences, around 50% of which appear only once. The specimen was blood. Source of these receptors: a woman in her 40s in good health.

This clonotype showed up just a few times. The chain has TRBV4-3 and TRBJ2-3; TRBD2 might be the D (6 bases). This CDR3 has 15 residues. V was cut by 1 base and J by 5 bases, with 13 bases left in between. Germline V gene data show CDR1 as LGHNA and CDR2 as YSLEER. CDR3 DNA sequence: TGCGCCAGCAGCCAAGCGGGCTTGGGAGGAGATACGCAGTATTTT. Residues: CASSQAGLGGDTQYF.

This chain connects TRBV10-3 to TRBJ2-5; 7 bases agree with TRBD1. V shed 6 bases and J 4 bases; nucleotides not matched to a gene: 17. CDR1 and CDR2 from the germline V gene are ENHRY and SYGVKD. This CDR3 has 17 amino acids. DNA of the CDR3: TGTGCCATCAGCTCATCCCTCTCTGACAGGGTGGTAGAGACCCAGTACTTC. Its protein product is CAISSSLSDRVVETQYF.

The chain couples TRBV4-3 to TRBJ2-7; D is possibly TRBD1 (6 bases). Germline CDR1 is LGHNA and CDR2 is YSLEER. This CDR3 is 15 amino acids long. The germline V and J ends were trimmed by 1 base and 5 bases, with 15 bases remaining between them. Here the CDR3 DNA reads TGCGCCAGCAGCCAAGCGACCTACCAGGGGAACGAGCAGTACTTC. The encoded protein is CASSQATYQGNEQYF.

The chain recombines TRBV24-1 with TRBJ2-3; tentatively, D is TRBD1 or TRBD2 (6 bases each). Germline CDR1 and CDR2: KGHDR and SFDVKD. The CDR3 consists of 14 residues. Trimming stripped 5 bases from V and 5 bases from J, with 13 bases between. CDR3 residues: CATSARGRLDTQYF. The CDR3 coding sequence is TGTGCCACCAGTGCCCGGGGGCGATTAGATACGCAGTATTTT.